This entry describes one T cell receptor beta chain. J lost 0 bases, V lost 6 bases, and 8 bases had no gene match. The CDR3 extends over 16 amino acids. Germline CDR1 reads MRHNA; CDR2 reads SNTAGT. Original processing methods: Estimation of nucleated cell counts was performed using reference gene primer amplification. Sequencing was performed with immunoSEQ multiplex PCR; in TCRdb, only in-frame clones are kept and a portion is missing. That table supplies the V and J calls and clone size; D and trimming were determined from the DNA. This repertoire shows tens of thousands of clones, roughly 87% found once; its top ten account for about 16%. The data were obtained in a study of blood T cell repertoires in COVID-19. Study as a whole: T cells, B-cell-depleted T cells, or PBMCs supplied cDNA or gDNA.

The sample comprised peripheral blood. V is TRBV6-4 and J is TRBJ2-3; 8 nucleotides align to TRBD2. The source is a human donor with active COVID-19. The donor label of this sample is uncertain. CDR3 sequence reads: CASRIRLASSTDTQYF. The CDR3 region has the DNA TGTGCCAGCAGGATTAGACTAGCGAGTAGCACAGATACGCAGTATTTT.